The entry that follows covers one T cell receptor beta chain sequence. As handled by the study authors: Estimated nucleated cell counts came from reference gene primer amplification. This table comes from immunoSEQ multiplex PCR, and its TCRdb copy is limited to in-frame clones, with some not included. V, J and clone size are those of that table, while D and trimming were read from the DNA. This table holds roughly 100,000 clones, about 80% found once. This sample is part of a study of blood T cell repertoires in COVID-19. Sequences were obtained from peripheral blood. The receptor was isolated from a human donor in a cohort sampled during active COVID-19.

The CDR3 is CASGDRGRLSPQHF. CDR3 coding DNA: TGTGCCAGTGGGGACAGGGGCCGCCTCAGCCCCCAGCATTTT. The V call is TRBV19, the J call TRBJ1-5, with TRBD1 matching 10 bases. The V segment lost 8 bases and the J segment 10 bases; nucleotides outside the gene matches: 11. CDR1 and CDR2 from the germline V gene are LNHDA and SQIVND (reference sequence). CDR3 length equals 14 residues.